A selection of T cell receptor beta chains follows, all from one sample in a study of blood T cell repertoires in COVID-19. Clones were read by immunoSEQ multiplex PCR, and TCRdb kept only the in-frame ones, dropping some. Found here are approximately 140,000 clones, around 87% of them singletons; the top ten hold about 4.2%. The sequencing input was peripheral blood. These receptors originate from a woman aged 55-75 years with active or convalescent COVID-19. CDR3s include the opening cysteine and the closing phenylalanine or tryptophan. D genes are given only for firm matches. Expanded clones are given a class, and other clones once, few, many or no size at all.

j_gene	d_gene	abundance	v_gene	CDR3aa	CDR3nt
TRBJ1-2	TRBD1	-	TRBV15	CATSRGQGSYGYTF	TGTGCCACCAGCAGAGGACAGGGGTCCTATGGCTACACCTTC
TRBJ1-2	-	-	TRBV7-2	CASSLTPGDYGYTF	TGTGCCAGCAGCTTAACCCCGGGAGACTATGGCTACACCTTC
TRBJ1-5	TRBD1	-	TRBV23-1	CASRGPTGDKGNQPQHF	TGCGCCAGCAGGGGACCCACAGGGGACAAGGGCAATCAGCCCCAGCATTTT
TRBJ1-1	-	-	TRBV5-1	CASSRIPGTPEAFF	TGCGCCAGCAGCAGAATACCCGGGACACCTGAAGCTTTCTTT
TRBJ1-1	TRBD1	-	TRBV4-3	CASSQEGTGNTEAFF	TGCGCCAGCAGCCAAGAAGGGACAGGAAACACTGAAGCTTTCTTT
TRBJ1-5	TRBD1	-	TRBV2	CASSLGQGYQPQHF	TGTGCCAGCAGTTTGGGACAGGGATATCAGCCCCAGCATTTT
TRBJ1-2	-	once	TRBV7-2	CASSAAGGSSYGYTF	TGTGCCAGCAGCGCCGCGGGGGGCTCGTCCTATGGCTACACCTTC
TRBJ1-5	-	-	TRBV2	CASSEAAADQPQHF	TGTGCCAGCAGTGAGGCGGCAGCAGATCAGCCCCAGCATTTT
TRBJ2-7	TRBD2	once	TRBV7-2	CASSFSGGALFSYEQYF	TGTGCCAGCAGCTTTAGCGGGGGGGCCCTCTTCTCCTACGAGCAGTACTTC
TRBJ1-2	-	once	TRBV19	CASSIVGGYGYTF	TGTGCCAGTAGTATAGTCGGCGGGTATGGCTACACCTTC
TRBJ2-1	-	-	TRBV5-5	CASSLDRVPTNEQFF	TGTGCCAGCAGCTTGGACAGGGTCCCCACCAATGAGCAGTTCTTC
TRBJ1-3	TRBD1	few	TRBV5-1	CASSPGQGEGNTIYF	TGCGCCAGCAGCCCGGGACAGGGGGAAGGAAACACCATATATTTT
TRBJ2-5	TRBD1	few	TRBV9	CASSVDRGRETQYF	TGTGCCAGCAGCGTAGACAGGGGGCGAGAGACCCAGTACTTC
TRBJ2-5	-	-	TRBV20-1	CSASPRSYQETQYF	TGCAGTGCTAGTCCTCGTTCGTACCAAGAGACCCAGTACTTC
TRBJ2-1	TRBD2	few	TRBV7-2	CASSLGLAGGEQFF	TGTGCCAGCAGCTTAGGGCTAGCGGGGGGCGAGCAGTTCTTC
TRBJ2-5	TRBD1	-	TRBV7-3	CASSPDRGRRETQYF	TGTGCCAGCAGCCCCGACAGGGGGCGCCGGGAGACCCAGTACTTC
TRBJ1-5	-	-	TRBV12-3/TRBV12-4	CASRATGWQPQHF	TGTGCCAGCAGAGCTACAGGGTGGCAGCCCCAGCATTTT
TRBJ2-7	-	-	TRBV9	CASSDRQNPYEQYF	TGTGCCAGCAGCGACAGACAGAATCCCTACGAGCAGTACTTC
TRBJ1-3	-	-	TRBV5-8	CASSLVRQGYSGNTIYF	TGTGCCAGCAGCTTGGTCCGGCAGGGGTACTCTGGAAACACCATATATTTT
TRBJ2-7	TRBD2	-	TRBV5-6	CASSRLAGAYYEQYF	TGTGCCAGCAGCAGACTAGCGGGGGCCTACTACGAGCAGTACTTC
TRBJ1-1	-	-	TRBV18	CASSPRPGEAFF	TGTGCCAGCTCACCAAGGCCAGGTGAAGCTTTCTTT
TRBJ2-5	-	once	TRBV10-3	CAISDRGEETQYF	TGTGCCATCAGTGACAGGGGAGAAGAGACCCAGTACTTC
TRBJ1-2	-	once	TRBV29-1	CSVTGSHYGYTF	TGCAGCGTCACAGGGAGCCACTATGGCTACACCTTC
TRBJ1-5	-	-	TRBV15	CATSVGGAGQPQHF	TGTGCCACCAGCGTTGGGGGCGCAGGTCAGCCCCAGCATTTT
TRBJ2-2	TRBD1	-	TRBV5-8	CASSSRDRNTGELFF	TGTGCCAGCAGCTCCCGGGACAGAAACACCGGGGAGCTGTTTTTT